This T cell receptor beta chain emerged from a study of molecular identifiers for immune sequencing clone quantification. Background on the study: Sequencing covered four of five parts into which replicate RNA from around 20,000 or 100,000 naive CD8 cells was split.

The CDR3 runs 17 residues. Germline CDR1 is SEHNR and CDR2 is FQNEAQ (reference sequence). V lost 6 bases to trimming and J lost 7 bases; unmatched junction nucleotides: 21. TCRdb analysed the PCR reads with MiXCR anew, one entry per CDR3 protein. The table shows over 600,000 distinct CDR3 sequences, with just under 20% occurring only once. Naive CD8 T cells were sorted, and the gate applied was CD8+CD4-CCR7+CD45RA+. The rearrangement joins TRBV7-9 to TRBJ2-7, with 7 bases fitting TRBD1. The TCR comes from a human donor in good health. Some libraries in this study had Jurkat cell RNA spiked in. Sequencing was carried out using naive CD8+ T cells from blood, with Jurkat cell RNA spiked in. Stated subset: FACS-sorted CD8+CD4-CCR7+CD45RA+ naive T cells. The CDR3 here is CASRPPTGSERLGEQYF. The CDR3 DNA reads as TGTGCCAGCAGACCTCCGACAGGGTCCGAGCGATTAGGTGAGCAGTACTTC.